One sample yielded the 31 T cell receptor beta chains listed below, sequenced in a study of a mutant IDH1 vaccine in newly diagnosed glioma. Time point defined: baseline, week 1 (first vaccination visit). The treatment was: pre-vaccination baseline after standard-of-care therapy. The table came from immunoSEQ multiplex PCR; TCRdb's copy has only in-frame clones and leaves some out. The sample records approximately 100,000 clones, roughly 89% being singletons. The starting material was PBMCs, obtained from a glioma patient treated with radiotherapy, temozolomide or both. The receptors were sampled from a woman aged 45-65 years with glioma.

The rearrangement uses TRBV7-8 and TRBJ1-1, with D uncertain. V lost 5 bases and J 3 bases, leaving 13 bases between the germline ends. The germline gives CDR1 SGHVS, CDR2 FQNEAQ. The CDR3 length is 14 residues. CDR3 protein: CASSLGDGYTEAFF. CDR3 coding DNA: TGTGCCAGCAGCCTCGGCGACGGGTACACTGAAGCTTTCTTT. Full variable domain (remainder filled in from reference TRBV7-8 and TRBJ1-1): GAGVSQSPRYKVAKRGQDVALRCDPISGHVSLFWYQQALGQGPEFLTYFQNEAQLDKSGLPSDRFFAERPEGSVSTLKIQRTQQEDSAVYLCASSLGDGYTEAFFGQGTRLTVV.

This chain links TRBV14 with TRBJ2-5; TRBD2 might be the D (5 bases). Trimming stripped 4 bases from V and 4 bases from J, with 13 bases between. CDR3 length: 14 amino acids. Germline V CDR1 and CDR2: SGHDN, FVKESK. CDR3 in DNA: TGTGCCAGCAGCCCATTTCGGGGTCGAGAGACCCAGTACTTC. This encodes CASSPFRGRETQYF.

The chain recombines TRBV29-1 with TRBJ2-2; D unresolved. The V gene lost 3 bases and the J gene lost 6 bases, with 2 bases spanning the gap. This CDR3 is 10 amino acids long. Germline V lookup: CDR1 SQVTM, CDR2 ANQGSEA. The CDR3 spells CSVESGELFF. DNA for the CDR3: TGCAGCGTTGAGTCCGGGGAGCTGTTTTTT.

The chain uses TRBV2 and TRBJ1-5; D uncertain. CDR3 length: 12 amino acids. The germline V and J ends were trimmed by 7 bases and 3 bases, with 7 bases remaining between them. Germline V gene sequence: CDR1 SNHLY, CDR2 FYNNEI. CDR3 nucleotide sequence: TGTGCCAGCAAAGGAGACAATCAGCCCCAGCATTTT. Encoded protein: CASKGDNQPQHF.

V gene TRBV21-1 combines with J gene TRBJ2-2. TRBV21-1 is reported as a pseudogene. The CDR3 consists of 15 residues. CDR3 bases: TGTGCCAGCAGCAAAGATGGCCCTACGGCCGGGGAGCTGTTTTTT. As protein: CASSKDGPTAGELFF.

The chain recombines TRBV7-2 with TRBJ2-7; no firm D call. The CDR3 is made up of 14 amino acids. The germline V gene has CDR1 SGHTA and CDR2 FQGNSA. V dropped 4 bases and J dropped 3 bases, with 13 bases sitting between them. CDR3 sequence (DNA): TGTGCCAGCAGCTCCCGCCAACAGAGCTACGAGCAGTACTTC. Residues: CASSSRQQSYEQYF.

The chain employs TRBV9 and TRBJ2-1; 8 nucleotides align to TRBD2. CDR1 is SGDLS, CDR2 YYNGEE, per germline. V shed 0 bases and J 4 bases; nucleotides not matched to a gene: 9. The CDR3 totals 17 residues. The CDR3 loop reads CASSVGSRLAKYNEQFF. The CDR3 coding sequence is TGTGCCAGCAGCGTAGGTTCCCGACTAGCGAAATACAATGAGCAGTTCTTC. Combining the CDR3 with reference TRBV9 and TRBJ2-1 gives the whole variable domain DSGVTQTPKHLITATGQRVTLRCSPRSGDLSVYWYQQSLDQGLQFLIQYYNGEERAKGNILERFSAQQFPDLHSELNLSSLELGDSALYFCASSVGSRLAKYNEQFFGPGTRLTVL.

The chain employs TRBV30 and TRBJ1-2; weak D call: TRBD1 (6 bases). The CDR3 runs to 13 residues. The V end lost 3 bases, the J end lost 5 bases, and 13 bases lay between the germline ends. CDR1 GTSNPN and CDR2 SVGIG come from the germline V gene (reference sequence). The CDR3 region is CAWRGARHYGYTF. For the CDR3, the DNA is TGTGCCTGGAGGGGGGCAAGACATTATGGCTACACCTTC.

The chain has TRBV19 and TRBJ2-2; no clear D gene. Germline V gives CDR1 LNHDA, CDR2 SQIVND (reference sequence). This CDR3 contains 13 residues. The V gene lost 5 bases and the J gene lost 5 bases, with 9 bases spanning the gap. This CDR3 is CASSFDLTGELFF. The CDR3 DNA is TGTGCCAGTAGTTTCGACCTGACCGGGGAGCTGTTTTTT.

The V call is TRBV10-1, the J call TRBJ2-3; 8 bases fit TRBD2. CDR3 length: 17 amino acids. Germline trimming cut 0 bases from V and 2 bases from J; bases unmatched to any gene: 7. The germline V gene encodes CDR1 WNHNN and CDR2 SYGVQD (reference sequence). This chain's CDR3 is CASSESLAGSPTDTQYF. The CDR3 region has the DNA TGCGCCAGCAGTGAGTCGTTAGCGGGAAGCCCCACAGATACGCAGTATTTT.

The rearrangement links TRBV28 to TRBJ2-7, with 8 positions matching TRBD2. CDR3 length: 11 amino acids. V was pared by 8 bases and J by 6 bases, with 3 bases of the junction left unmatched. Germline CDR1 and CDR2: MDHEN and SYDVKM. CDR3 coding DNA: TGTGCCAGCTCTCGGGGGGGCGAGCAGTACTTC. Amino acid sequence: CASSRGGEQYF.

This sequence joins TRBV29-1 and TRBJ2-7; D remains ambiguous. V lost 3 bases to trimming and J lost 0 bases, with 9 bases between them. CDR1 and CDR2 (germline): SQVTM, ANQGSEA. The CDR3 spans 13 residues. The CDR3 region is CSVETGSSYEQYF. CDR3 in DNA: TGCAGCGTTGAGACCGGATCCTCCTACGAGCAGTACTTC.

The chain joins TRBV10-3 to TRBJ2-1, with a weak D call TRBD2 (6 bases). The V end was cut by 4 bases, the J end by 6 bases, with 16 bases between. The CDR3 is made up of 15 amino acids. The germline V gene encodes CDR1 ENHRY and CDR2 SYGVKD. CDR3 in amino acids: CAISGAGTSLNEQFF. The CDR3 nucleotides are TGTGCCATCAGTGGCGCGGGGACCTCCCTCAATGAGCAGTTCTTC.

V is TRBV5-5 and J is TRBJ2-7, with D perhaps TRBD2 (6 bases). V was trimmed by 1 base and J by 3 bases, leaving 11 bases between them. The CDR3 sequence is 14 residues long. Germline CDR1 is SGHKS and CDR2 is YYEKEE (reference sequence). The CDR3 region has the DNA TGTGCCAGCAGCTTGTCCGGGGGAGACTACGAGCAGTACTTC. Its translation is CASSLSGGDYEQYF.

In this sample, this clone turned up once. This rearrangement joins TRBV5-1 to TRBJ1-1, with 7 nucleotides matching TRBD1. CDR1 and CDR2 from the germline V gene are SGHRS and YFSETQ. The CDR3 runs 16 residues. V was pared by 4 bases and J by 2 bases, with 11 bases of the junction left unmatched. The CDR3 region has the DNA TGCGCCAGCAGCCTCCGGACAGGCCAAAAAAACACTGAAGCTTTCTTT. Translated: CASSLRTGQKNTEAFF.

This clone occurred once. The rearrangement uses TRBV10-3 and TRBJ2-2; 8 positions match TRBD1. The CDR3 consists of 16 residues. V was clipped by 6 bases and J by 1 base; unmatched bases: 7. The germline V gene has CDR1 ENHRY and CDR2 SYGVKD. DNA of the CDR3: TGTGCCATCAGGGGAGATGGGACAGGGAACACCGGGGAGCTGTTTTTT. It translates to CAIRGDGTGNTGELFF.

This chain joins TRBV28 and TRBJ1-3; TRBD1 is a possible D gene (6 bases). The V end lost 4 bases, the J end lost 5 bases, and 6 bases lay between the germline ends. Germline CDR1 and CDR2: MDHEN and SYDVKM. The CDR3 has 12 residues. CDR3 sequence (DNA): TGTGCCAGCAGTTGGGGGCGAAACACCATATATTTT. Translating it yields CASSWGRNTIYF.

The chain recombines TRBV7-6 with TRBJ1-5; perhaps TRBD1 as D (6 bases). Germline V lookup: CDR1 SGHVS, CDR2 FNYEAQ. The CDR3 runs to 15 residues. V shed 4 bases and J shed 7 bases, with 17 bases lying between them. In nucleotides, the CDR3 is TGTGCCAGCAGCTCTCTCGGGGGGCCGGGGCAGCCCCAGCATTTT. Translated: CASSSLGGPGQPQHF.

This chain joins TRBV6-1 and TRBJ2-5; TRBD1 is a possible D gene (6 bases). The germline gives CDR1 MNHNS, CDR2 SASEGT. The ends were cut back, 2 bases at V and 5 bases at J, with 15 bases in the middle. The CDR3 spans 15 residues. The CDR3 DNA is TGTGCCAGCAGTGAAATGACAGGCTACAGGGAGACCCAGTACTTC. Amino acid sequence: CASSEMTGYRETQYF.

The CDR3 loop reads CASRMSWVGHGYTF. CDR3 nucleotide sequence: TGTGCCAGCAGGATGTCCTGGGTAGGGCATGGCTACACCTTC. The chain recombines TRBV27 with TRBJ1-2; D gene uncertain. V was pared by 6 bases and J by 6 bases, with 17 bases between. The CDR3 covers 14 residues. CDR1 is MNHEY, CDR2 SMNVEV, per germline (reference sequence).

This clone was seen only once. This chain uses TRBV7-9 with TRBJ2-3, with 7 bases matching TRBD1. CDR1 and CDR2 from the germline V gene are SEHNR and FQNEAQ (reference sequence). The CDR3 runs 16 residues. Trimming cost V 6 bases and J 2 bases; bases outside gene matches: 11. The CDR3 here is CASSLTGWGVTDTQYF. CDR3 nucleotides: TGTGCCAGCAGTTTGACAGGGTGGGGAGTCACAGATACGCAGTATTTT.

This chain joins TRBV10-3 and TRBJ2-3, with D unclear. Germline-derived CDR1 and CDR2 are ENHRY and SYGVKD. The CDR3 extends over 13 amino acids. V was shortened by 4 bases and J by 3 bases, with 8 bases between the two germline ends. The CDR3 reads CAISVVPTDTQYF. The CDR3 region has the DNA TGTGCCATCAGTGTAGTTCCGACAGATACGCAGTATTTT.

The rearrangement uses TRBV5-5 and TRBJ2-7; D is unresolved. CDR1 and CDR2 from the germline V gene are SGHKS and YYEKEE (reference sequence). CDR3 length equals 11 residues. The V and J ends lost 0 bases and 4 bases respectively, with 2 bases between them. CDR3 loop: CASSLAYEQYF. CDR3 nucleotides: TGTGCCAGCAGCTTGGCTTACGAGCAGTACTTC.

The CDR3 sequence is CASSPRTGGGAGELFF. For the CDR3, the DNA is TGTGCCAGTAGTCCCCGGACAGGGGGCGGAGCCGGGGAGCTGTTTTTT. The chain couples TRBV19 to TRBJ2-2; 11 nucleotides line up with TRBD1. V lost 5 bases, J lost 6 bases, and 8 bases stayed unmatched. Germline CDR1 is LNHDA and CDR2 is SQIVND (reference sequence). This CDR3 comprises 16 residues.

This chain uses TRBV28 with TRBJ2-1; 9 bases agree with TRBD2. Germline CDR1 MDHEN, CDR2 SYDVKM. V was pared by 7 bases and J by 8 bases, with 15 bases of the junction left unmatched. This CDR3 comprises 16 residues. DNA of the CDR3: TGTGCCAGCACCGAATTGGGAGCGGGAGGTAGGGATGAGCAGTTCTTC. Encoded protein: CASTELGAGGRDEQFF. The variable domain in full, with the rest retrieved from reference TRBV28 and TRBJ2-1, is DVKVTQSSRYLVKRTGEKVFLECVQDMDHENMFWYRQDPGLGLRLIYFSYDVKMKEKGDIPEGYSVSREKKERFSLILESASTNQTSMYLCASTELGAGGRDEQFFGPGTRLTVL.

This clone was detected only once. The CDR3 region has the DNA TGTGCCAGCAGCTTAGCGGGGAGGAACAATGAGCAGTTCTTC. The encoded protein is CASSLAGRNNEQFF. The rearrangement uses TRBV7-9 and TRBJ2-1; a possible D gene is TRBD2 (6 bases). V dropped 0 bases and J dropped 5 bases, with 8 bases sitting between them. This CDR3 has 14 amino acids. CDR1 SEHNR and CDR2 FQNEAQ come from the germline V gene (reference sequence).

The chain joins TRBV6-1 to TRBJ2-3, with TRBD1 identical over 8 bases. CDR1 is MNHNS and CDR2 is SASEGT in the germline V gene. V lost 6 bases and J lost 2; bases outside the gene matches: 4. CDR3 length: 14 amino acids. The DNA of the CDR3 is TGTGCCAGCAGCCTGACAGGGGCCACAGATACGCAGTATTTT. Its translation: CASSLTGATDTQYF.

The CDR3 sequence: CASSDRTDNSPLHF. CDR3 sequence (DNA): TGCGCCAGCAGCGATAGGACAGATAATTCACCCCTCCACTTT. This sequence joins TRBV5-1 and TRBJ1-6, with D maybe TRBD1 (6 bases). Between the trimmed V and J ends, which lost 4 bases and 5 bases, there was a span of 10 bases. The CDR3 runs to 14 residues. Germline CDR1 SGHRS, CDR2 YFSETQ.

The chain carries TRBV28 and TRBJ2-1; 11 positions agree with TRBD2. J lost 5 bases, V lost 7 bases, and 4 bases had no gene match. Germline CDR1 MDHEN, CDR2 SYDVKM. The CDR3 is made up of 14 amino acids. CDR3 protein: CASKLAGEHNEQFF. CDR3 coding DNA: TGTGCCAGCAAACTAGCGGGAGAGCACAATGAGCAGTTCTTC.

CDR3 DNA: TGCGCCAGCAGCCCGGGGACTAGCGGGTTCCAAGAGACCCAGTACTTC. Protein product: CASSPGTSGFQETQYF. The rearrangement uses TRBV5-1 and TRBJ2-5; 12 bases align to TRBD2. The CDR3 totals 16 residues. The trim removed 4 bases at V and 1 base at J, leaving 5 bases unmatched. Germline V CDR1 and CDR2: SGHRS, YFSETQ. Complete variable domain (other parts from reference TRBV5-1 and TRBJ2-5): KAGVTQTPRYLIKTRGQQVTLSCSPISGHRSVSWYQQTPGQGLQFLFEYFSETQRNKGNFPGRFSGRQFSNSRSEMNVSTLELGDSALYLCASSPGTSGFQETQYFGPGTRLLVL.

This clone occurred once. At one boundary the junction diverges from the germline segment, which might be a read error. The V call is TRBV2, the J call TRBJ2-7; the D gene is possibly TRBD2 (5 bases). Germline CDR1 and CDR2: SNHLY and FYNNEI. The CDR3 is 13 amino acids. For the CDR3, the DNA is TGTGCCAGCAGTTCGGAGGAAAGAACCGTCGCGGACTTC. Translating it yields CASSSEERTVADF.